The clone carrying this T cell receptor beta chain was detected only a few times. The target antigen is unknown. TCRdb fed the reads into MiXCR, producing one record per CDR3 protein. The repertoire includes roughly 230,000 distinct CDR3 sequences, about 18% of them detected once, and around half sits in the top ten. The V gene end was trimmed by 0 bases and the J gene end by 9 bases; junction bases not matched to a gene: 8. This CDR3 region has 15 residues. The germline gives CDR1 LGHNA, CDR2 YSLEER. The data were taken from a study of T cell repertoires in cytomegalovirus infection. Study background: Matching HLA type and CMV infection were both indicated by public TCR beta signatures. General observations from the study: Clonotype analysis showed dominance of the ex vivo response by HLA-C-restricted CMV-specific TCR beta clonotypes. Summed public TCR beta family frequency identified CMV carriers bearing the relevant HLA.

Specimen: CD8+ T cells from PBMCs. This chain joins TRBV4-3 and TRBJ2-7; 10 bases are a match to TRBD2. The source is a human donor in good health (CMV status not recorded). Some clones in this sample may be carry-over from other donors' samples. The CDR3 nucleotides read TGCGCCAGCAGCCAAGATCGGCTAGCGGGGGACGGGCAGTACTTC. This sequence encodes CASSQDRLAGDGQYF.